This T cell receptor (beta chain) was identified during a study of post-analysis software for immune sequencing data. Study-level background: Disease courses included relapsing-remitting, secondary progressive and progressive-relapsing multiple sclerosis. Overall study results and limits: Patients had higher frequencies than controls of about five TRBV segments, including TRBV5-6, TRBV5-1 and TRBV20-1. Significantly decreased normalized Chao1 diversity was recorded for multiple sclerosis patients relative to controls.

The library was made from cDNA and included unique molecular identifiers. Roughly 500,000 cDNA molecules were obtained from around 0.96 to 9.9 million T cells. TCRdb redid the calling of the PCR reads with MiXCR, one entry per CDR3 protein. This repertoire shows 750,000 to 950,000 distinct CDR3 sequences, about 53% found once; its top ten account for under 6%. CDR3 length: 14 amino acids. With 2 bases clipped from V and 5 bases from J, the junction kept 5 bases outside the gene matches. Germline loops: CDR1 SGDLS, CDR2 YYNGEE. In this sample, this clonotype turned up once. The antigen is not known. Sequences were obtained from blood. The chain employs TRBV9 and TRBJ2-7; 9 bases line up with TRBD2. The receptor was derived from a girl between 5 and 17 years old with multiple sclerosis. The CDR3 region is CASSVGGGANEQYF. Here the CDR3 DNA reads TGTGCCAGCAGCGTTGGCGGGGGGGCAAACGAGCAGTACTTC.